This paragraph covers one TCR beta chain sequence. What it binds is unknown. CDR3 length: 15 amino acids. CDR1 is SGHVS and CDR2 is FNYEAQ in the germline V gene. V gave up 1 base and J gave up 2 bases, with 10 bases separating them. This sample is drawn from a study of blood T cells in healthy people across ages. Study-wide findings and caveats: Both higher diversity and more naive CD4+ cells marked long-lived donors when set against aged donors.

A sample-barcoded 5' primer and a J-beta primer mix were used in a second PCR of about 7 to 12 cycles. Tags on each cDNA molecule came from a template-switch adaptor with 12 random nucleotides. TCRdb itself ran the 5' RACE reads through MiXCR, one entry per CDR3 protein. The table records around 750,000 distinct CDR3 sequences, 53% of them present only once. At least 7 million PBMCs were isolated per sample. The sequence was obtained from a man older than 75 in good health. Sequencing was performed on blood. The V and J genes are TRBV7-6 and TRBJ2-3, with no clear D. CDR3 DNA sequence: TGTGCCAGCAGCTTAGTGGGCTTTCACACAGATACGCAGTATTTT. It codes for CASSLVGFHTDTQYF.